The 9 T cell receptor beta chains presented below share a single source sample, sequenced in a study of monozygotic twins with cystic fibrosis. Assay used: immunoSEQ multiplex PCR; TCRdb lists only in-frame clones, some missing. Here the sample spans some 26,000 clones, around 93% being singletons. Sequenced material: blood. The receptor source for this set is a girl aged 2 to 9 with cystic fibrosis.

The gene calls are TRBV14 and TRBJ2-7; TRBD1 aligns across 7 bases. The CDR3 is 15 residues long. J gave up 2 bases and V 5 bases, and 9 bases lay outside the gene matches. CDR1 is SGHDN and CDR2 is FVKESK in the germline V gene. The CDR3 DNA reads as TGTGCCAGCAGCGACGACAGGGATCGTCCCTACGAGCAGTACTTC. This codes for CASSDDRDRPYEQYF.

The chain recombines TRBV2 with TRBJ1-6; D not resolved. V lost 0 bases and J 16 bases, leaving 16 bases between the germline ends. Germline V CDR1 and CDR2: SNHLY, FYNNEI. The CDR3 extends over 14 amino acids. The CDR3 loop is CASSEAPGEVSLHF. The CDR3 DNA follows: TGTGCCAGCAGTGAAGCGCCAGGCGAGGTATCACTCCACTTT.

This chain joins TRBV7-9 and TRBJ2-7, with D perhaps TRBD1 (6 bases). The CDR3 length is 15 residues. Germline loops: CDR1 SEHNR, CDR2 FQNEAQ (reference sequence). Deletions cut 5 bases from V and 5 bases from J, with 19 bases between. CDR3 residues: CASSPNTGNFNEQYF. DNA for the CDR3: TGTGCCAGCAGCCCTAATACAGGGAACTTCAACGAGCAGTACTTC.

The rearrangement links TRBV6-5 to TRBJ2-7; D is perhaps TRBD1 or TRBD2 (5 bases each). The germline V gene has CDR1 MNHEY and CDR2 SVGAGI. Trimming stripped 4 bases from V and 7 bases from J, with 20 bases between. The CDR3 spans 15 residues. CDR3 region: CASSSRRGRGGEQYF. CDR3 nucleotide sequence: TGTGCCAGCAGTTCGCGCCGGGGCCGAGGTGGGGAGCAGTACTTC.

The rearrangement links TRBV30 to TRBJ1-3, with D hard to call. Trimming removed 3 bases from V and 4 bases from J, with 10 bases in between. CDR1 and CDR2 from the germline V gene are GTSNPN and SVGIG (reference sequence). This CDR3 has 13 residues. The CDR3 DNA reads as TGTGCCTGGAGGTGGGCCGGGGGAAACACCATATATTTT. Translation gives CAWRWAGGNTIYF. Variable domain in full (rest from reference TRBV30 and TRBJ1-3): SQTIHQWPATLVQPVGSPLSLECTVEGTSNPNLYWYRQAAGRGLQLLFYSVGIGQISSEVPQNLSASRPQDRQFILSSKKLLLSDSGFYLCAWRWAGGNTIYFGEGSWLTVV.

The rearrangement joins TRBV6-5 to TRBJ1-2; D call uncertain. The V gene lost 5 bases and the J gene lost 0 bases, with 7 bases spanning the gap. This CDR3 is built from 13 residues. The germline V gene has CDR1 MNHEY and CDR2 SVGAGI. The CDR3 protein is CASSPKSNYGYTF. The CDR3 coding sequence is TGTGCCAGCAGTCCTAAATCTAACTATGGCTACACCTTC.

This chain joins TRBV6-5 and TRBJ2-5; 10 positions match TRBD1. Losses at the gene ends were 6 bases for V and 9 bases for J; bases not matched to a gene: 7. CDR3 length: 13 amino acids. Germline loops: CDR1 MNHEY, CDR2 SVGAGI. The CDR3 reads CASSTRTGGSQYF. The CDR3 DNA sequence: TGTGCCAGCAGCACACGGACAGGGGGGTCCCAGTACTTC.

The chain has TRBV18 and TRBJ2-1; 10 nucleotides agree with TRBD2. The CDR3 spans 15 residues. Germline-derived CDR1 and CDR2 are KGHSH and LQKENI. V trimming: 3 bases; J trimming: 6 bases; junction bases outside the gene matches: 5. In DNA, the CDR3 is TGTGCCAGCTCACCTTTAGCGGGGGGTTCCAATGAGCAGTTCTTC. This translates into CASSPLAGGSNEQFF.

The rearrangement joins TRBV6-5 to TRBJ2-3, with D unclear. Trimming shortened V by 5 bases and J by 0 bases, and 9 bases separated the two germline ends. This CDR3 contains 14 residues. Germline lookup yields CDR1 MNHEY and CDR2 SVGAGI. CDR3 protein: CASSPDFSTDTQYF. The CDR3 DNA reads as TGTGCCAGCAGTCCCGACTTTAGCACAGATACGCAGTATTTT.